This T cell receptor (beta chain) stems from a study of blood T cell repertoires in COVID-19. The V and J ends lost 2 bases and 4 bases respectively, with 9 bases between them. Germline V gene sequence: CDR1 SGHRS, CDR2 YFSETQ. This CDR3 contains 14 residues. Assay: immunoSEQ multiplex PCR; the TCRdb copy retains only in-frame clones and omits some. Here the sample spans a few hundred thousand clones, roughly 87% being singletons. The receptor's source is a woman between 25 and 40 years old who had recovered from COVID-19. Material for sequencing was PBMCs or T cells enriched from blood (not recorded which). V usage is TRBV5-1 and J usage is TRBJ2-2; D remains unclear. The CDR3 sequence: CASSFLETTGELFF. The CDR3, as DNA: TGCGCCAGCAGCTTTCTAGAGACCACCGGGGAGCTGTTTTTT.